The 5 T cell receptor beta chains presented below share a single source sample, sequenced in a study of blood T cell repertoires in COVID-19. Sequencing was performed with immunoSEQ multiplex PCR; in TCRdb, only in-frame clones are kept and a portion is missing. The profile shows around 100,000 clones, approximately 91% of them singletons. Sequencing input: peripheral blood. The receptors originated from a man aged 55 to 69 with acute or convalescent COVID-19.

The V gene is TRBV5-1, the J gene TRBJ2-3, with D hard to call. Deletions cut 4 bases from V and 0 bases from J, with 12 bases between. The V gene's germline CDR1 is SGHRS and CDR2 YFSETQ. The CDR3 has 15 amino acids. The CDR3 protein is CASSVLPGSTDTQYF. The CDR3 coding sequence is TGCGCCAGCAGCGTTCTGCCCGGGAGCACAGATACGCAGTATTTT.

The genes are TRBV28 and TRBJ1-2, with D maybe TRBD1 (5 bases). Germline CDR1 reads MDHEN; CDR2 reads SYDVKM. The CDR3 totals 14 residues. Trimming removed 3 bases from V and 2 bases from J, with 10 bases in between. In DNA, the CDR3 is TGTGCCAGCAGTTTGGGCAGGGCCAACTATGGCTACACCTTC. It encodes CASSLGRANYGYTF.

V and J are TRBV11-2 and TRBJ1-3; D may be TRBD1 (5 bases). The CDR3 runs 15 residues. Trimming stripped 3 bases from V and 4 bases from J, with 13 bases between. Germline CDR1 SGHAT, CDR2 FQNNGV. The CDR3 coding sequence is TGTGCCAGCAGCTTGACAGCAAATACCGGAAACACCATATATTTT. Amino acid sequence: CASSLTANTGNTIYF. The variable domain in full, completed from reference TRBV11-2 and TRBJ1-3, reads EAGVAQSPRYKIIEKRQSVAFWCNPISGHATLYWYQQILGQGPKLLIQFQNNGVVDDSQLPKDRFSAERLKGVDSTLKIQPAKLEDSAVYLCASSLTANTGNTIYFGEGSWLTVV.

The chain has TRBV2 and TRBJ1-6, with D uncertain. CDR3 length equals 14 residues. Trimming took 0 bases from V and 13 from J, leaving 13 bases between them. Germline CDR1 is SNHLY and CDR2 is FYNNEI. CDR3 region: CASSEAKLFIPLHF. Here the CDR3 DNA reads TGTGCCAGCAGTGAAGCTAAATTATTTATCCCCCTCCACTTT.

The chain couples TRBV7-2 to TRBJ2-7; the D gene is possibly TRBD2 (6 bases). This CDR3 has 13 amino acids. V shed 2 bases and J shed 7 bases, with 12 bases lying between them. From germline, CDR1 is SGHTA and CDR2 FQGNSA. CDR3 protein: CASSLTPGGEQYV. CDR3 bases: TGTGCCAGCAGCTTAACTCCAGGAGGGGAGCAGTACGTC.